Following are 31 T cell receptor beta chains from one sample sequenced in a study of blood T cell repertoires in COVID-19. Sequenced by immunoSEQ multiplex PCR; TCRdb stores in-frame clones only, minus some. This table has around 180,000 clones, 85% to 90% appearing once. Sequencing was done on a sample of peripheral blood. The receptors shown here come from a woman in her thirties with active or convalescent COVID-19.

This sequence joins TRBV4-1 and TRBJ2-7, with a possible D match to TRBD1 (6 bases). This CDR3 is built from 15 residues. V was cut by 1 base and J by 4 bases, with 14 bases left in between. The germline V gene has CDR1 MGHRA and CDR2 YSYEKL. The CDR3 nucleotides read TGCGCCAGCAGCCAAGTTGAGGACAGACAATACGAGCAGTACTTC. It codes for CASSQVEDRQYEQYF.

This rearrangement joins TRBV10-2 to TRBJ1-4; D not certain. Trimming left V 3 bases short and J 0 bases short, with 8 bases between. CDR3 length equals 15 residues. Germline V gene data show CDR1 as WSHSY and CDR2 as SAAADI. Here the CDR3 reads CASSDPFATNEKLFF. The CDR3 nucleotides read TGCGCCAGCAGTGATCCGTTTGCAACTAATGAAAAACTGTTTTTT.

This rearrangement joins TRBV10-3 to TRBJ2-7; the match to TRBD2 covers 10 bases. CDR3 length equals 14 residues. The germline V gene encodes CDR1 ENHRY and CDR2 SYGVKD. The V segment lost 6 bases and the J segment 1 base; nucleotides outside the gene matches: 3. In DNA, the CDR3 is TGTGCCATCAGACCAGCGGGAGGGTCCTACGAGCAGTACTTC. Protein sequence: CAIRPAGGSYEQYF.

This clone was seen a few times. This chain uses TRBV19 with TRBJ2-3; 7 bases line up with TRBD1. V lost 6 bases, J lost 3 bases, and 6 bases stayed unmatched. The CDR3 extends over 14 amino acids. Looked up from germline, CDR1 is LNHDA and CDR2 is SQIVND (reference sequence). The DNA for the CDR3 is TGTGCCAGTAGGACAGGGAGCCGGACAGATACGCAGTATTTT. Its protein is CASRTGSRTDTQYF.

The gene calls are TRBV27 and TRBJ1-1, with 8 bases that match TRBD1. Trimming cost V 7 bases and J 1 base; bases outside gene matches: 17. Germline CDR1 reads MNHEY; CDR2 reads SMNVEV (reference sequence). CDR3 size: 18 residues. DNA for the CDR3: TGTGCCAGCAATAGACTGATTCCGGGACAGGCGAAGAACACTGAAGCTTTCTTT. Encoded protein: CASNRLIPGQAKNTEAFF.

The genes are TRBV10-3 and TRBJ2-2; 9 positions match TRBD2. Unmatched junction bases numbered 10, after V lost 0 bases and J lost 5 bases. CDR1 ENHRY and CDR2 SYGVKD come from the germline V gene. The CDR3 runs 18 residues. The CDR3 here is CAISESSSGGVRTGELFF. The CDR3 DNA sequence: TGTGCCATCAGTGAGTCGAGTAGCGGGGGCGTACGGACCGGGGAGCTGTTTTTT.

The rearrangement uses TRBV3-1 (or the pseudogene TRBV3-2) and TRBJ2-1, with D tentatively TRBD2 (6 bases). The CDR3 is made up of 16 amino acids. The V gene lost 4 bases and the J gene lost 6 bases, with 19 bases spanning the gap. Germline lookup yields CDR1 LGHDT and CDR2 YNNKEL (reference sequence). CDR3 DNA sequence: TGTGCCAGCAGCCCGCACTCGTCGGGGGACCGCAATGAGCAGTTCTTC. This gives the protein CASSPHSSGDRNEQFF.

This clone was picked up a small number of times. The V call is TRBV25-1, the J call TRBJ1-1, with D perhaps TRBD1 (5 bases). Trimming removed 6 bases at V and 4 bases at J, with 12 bases between. The germline CDR1 and CDR2 sequences are MGHDK and SYGVNS. The CDR3 has 13 residues. In DNA, the CDR3 is TGTGCCAGCAGCCCCGGGGGTAGCACTGAAGCTTTCTTT. Protein: CASSPGGSTEAFF.

The chain links TRBV30 to TRBJ1-1; no reliable D call. Germline V gene sequence: CDR1 GTSNPN, CDR2 SVGIG (reference sequence). This CDR3 has 15 amino acids. V gave up 2 bases and J gave up 0 bases, with 13 bases separating them. CDR3 sequence reads: CAWSLGRKLNTEAFF. CDR3 bases: TGTGCCTGGAGTCTCGGGAGGAAACTGAACACTGAAGCTTTCTTT.

The V gene is TRBV3-1 (or the pseudogene TRBV3-2), the J gene TRBJ2-1; maybe TRBD2 (5 bases). Germline V gene lookup returns CDR1 LGHDT and CDR2 YNNKEL (reference sequence). Deletions cut 2 bases from V and 6 bases from J, with 8 bases between. The CDR3 has 13 residues. CDR3 nucleotide sequence: TGTGCCAGCAGCCAAAAAGGAGGCAATGAGCAGTTCTTC. Amino acid sequence: CASSQKGGNEQFF.

The chain carries TRBV19 and TRBJ1-1, with 9 bases identical to TRBD1. CDR1 is LNHDA and CDR2 is SQIVND in the germline V gene (reference sequence). Germline trimming cut 5 bases from V and 4 bases from J; bases unmatched to any gene: 5. This CDR3 comprises 14 residues. CDR3 loop: CASSSGTGTTEAFF. The CDR3 DNA sequence: TGTGCCAGTAGTTCCGGGACAGGGACCACTGAAGCTTTCTTT.

V and J are TRBV29-1 and TRBJ1-2, with 7 nucleotides matching TRBD1. The V and J ends lost 6 bases and 7 bases, in that order; junction bases with no gene match: 8. CDR3 length equals 12 residues. Looked up from germline, CDR1 is SQVTM and CDR2 is ANQGSEA. The chain's CDR3 is CSVIRQGVGYTF. The CDR3 bases are TGCAGCGTAATCCGCCAGGGGGTTGGCTACACCTTC. Full variable domain (remainder filled in from reference TRBV29-1 and TRBJ1-2): SAVISQKPSRDICQRGTSLTIQCQVDSQVTMMFWYRQQPGQSLTLIATANQGSEATYESGFVIDKFPISRPNLTFSTLTVSNMSPEDSSIYLCSVIRQGVGYTFGSGTRLTVV.

This clone was observed a single time. The V call is TRBV27, the J call TRBJ1-1; D gene uncertain. This CDR3 is 18 amino acids long. V gave up 0 bases and J gave up 6 bases, with 23 bases separating them. CDR1 is MNHEY, CDR2 SMNVEV, per germline (reference sequence). The CDR3 region is CASSLSHPAYEGLAEAFF. The CDR3 DNA sequence: TGTGCCAGCAGTTTATCGCACCCGGCGTATGAGGGATTGGCTGAAGCTTTCTTT.

The chain joins TRBV24-1 to TRBJ1-5; D is perhaps TRBD1 (6 bases). Germline CDR1 KGHDR, CDR2 SFDVKD. The CDR3 contains 22 residues. Between the trimmed V and J ends, which lost 1 base and 4 bases, there was a span of 31 bases. In DNA form, the CDR3 reads TGTGCCACCAGTGATTTCAGGGCCGTCGGCAGGGGATTGTTGTGGGTAAATCAGCCCCAGCATTTT. Translated, it gives CATSDFRAVGRGLLWVNQPQHF.

This chain joins TRBV25-1 and TRBJ1-1; 8 bases match TRBD1. This CDR3 comprises 14 residues. Germline assignment: CDR1 MGHDK and CDR2 SYGVNS. V gave up 7 bases and J gave up 2 bases; unmatched junction bases: 6. CDR3 amino acids: CASTRTGTNTEAFF. CDR3 DNA sequence: TGTGCCAGCACCAGGACAGGGACAAACACTGAAGCTTTCTTT.

This chain uses TRBV7-9 with TRBJ1-2; D ambiguous. The V and J ends lost 2 bases and 4 bases respectively, with 11 bases between them. Germline V gene lookup returns CDR1 SEHNR and CDR2 FQNEAQ (reference sequence). The CDR3 extends over 14 amino acids. DNA of the CDR3: TGTGCCAGCAGCTTATATCAGGCCACCTATGGCTACACCTTC. It is translated as CASSLYQATYGYTF. Supplemented by reference TRBV7-9 and TRBJ1-2, the full variable domain reads DTGVSQNPRHKITKRGQNVTFRCDPISEHNRLYWYRQTLGQGPEFLTYFQNEAQLEKSRLLSDRFSAERPKGSFSTLEIQRTEQGDSAMYLCASSLYQATYGYTFGSGTRLTVV.

The rearrangement joins TRBV11-2 to TRBJ1-4, with 7 bases identical to TRBD1. J gave up 8 bases and V 6 bases, and 12 bases lay outside the gene matches. CDR1 is SGHAT, CDR2 FQNNGV, per germline. This CDR3 is built from 15 residues. As DNA, the CDR3 is TGTGCCAGCAGTCGTAGCTGGACAGGAGGCGAAAAACTGTTTTTT. This codes for CASSRSWTGGEKLFF.

J is TRBJ2-7 and V is TRBV7-9, with 8 nucleotides matching TRBD2. Germline V lookup: CDR1 SEHNR, CDR2 FQNEAQ (reference sequence). This CDR3 is 16 amino acids long. V shed 1 base, J shed 2 bases, and the junction held 7 bases outside the gene matches. CDR3 loop: CASSLVVGGAAYEQYF. As DNA, the CDR3 is TGTGCCAGCAGCTTAGTAGTCGGGGGGGCCGCCTACGAGCAGTACTTC.

The rearrangement joins TRBV5-4 to TRBJ1-2, with a weak D call TRBD1 (5 bases). The CDR3 contains 15 residues. Trimming shortened V by 0 bases and J by 4 bases, and 13 bases separated the two germline ends. Per the germline V gene, CDR1 is SGHNT and CDR2 is YYREEE (reference sequence). CDR3 bases: TGTGCCAGCAGCTTGGATGTGGGGCCGGCCTATGGCTACACCTTC. Translation: CASSLDVGPAYGYTF.

The chain employs TRBV12-3 or TRBV12-4 and TRBJ2-3, with D possibly TRBD2 on 5 matching bases. The CDR3 spans 13 residues. Trimming removed 6 bases at V and 10 bases at J, with 17 bases between. The CDR3, as DNA: TGTGCCAGCAGCATGGAGTTAGCGCAGTCGCAGTATTTT. Protein: CASSMELAQSQYF.

This chain links TRBV28 with TRBJ1-2; 10 positions match TRBD1. CDR1 is MDHEN and CDR2 is SYDVKM in the germline V gene. This CDR3 has 16 amino acids. V shed 5 bases and J 6 bases; nucleotides not matched to a gene: 12. This chain's CDR3 is CASSDYPATGGDGYTF. The CDR3 DNA reads as TGTGCCAGCAGTGATTACCCCGCGACAGGGGGCGATGGCTACACCTTC.

The chain joins TRBV27 to TRBJ2-5; 12 nucleotides agree with TRBD2. CDR3 length: 15 residues. V gave up 2 bases and J gave up 2 bases; unmatched junction bases: 0. Per germline, CDR1 MNHEY and CDR2 SMNVEV (reference sequence). The DNA of the CDR3 is TGTGCCAGCAGTTTAGGACTAGCGGGGCAAGAGACCCAGTACTTC. It codes for CASSLGLAGQETQYF.

The CDR3 spells CAIKGQDRTEAFF. The CDR3 nucleotides are TGTGCCATAAAGGGACAGGATCGGACTGAAGCTTTCTTT. The chain is built from TRBV10-3 and TRBJ1-1, with TRBD1 matching 8 bases. The CDR3 consists of 13 residues. CDR1 ENHRY and CDR2 SYGVKD come from the germline V gene. V lost 9 bases and J lost 5; bases outside the gene matches: 8.

The chain combines TRBV6-1 with TRBJ2-7; D possibly corresponds to TRBD1 (6 bases). Trimming took 0 bases from V and 2 from J, leaving 8 bases between them. Germline CDR1 MNHNS, CDR2 SASEGT. This CDR3 comprises 14 residues. This chain's CDR3 is CASSEAGAAYEQYF. The CDR3 bases are TGTGCCAGCAGTGAAGCGGGGGCGGCCTACGAGCAGTACTTC.

The chain carries TRBV3-1 (or the pseudogene TRBV3-2) and TRBJ2-5, with 10 bases aligning to TRBD2. The CDR3 contains 16 residues. CDR1 and CDR2 from the germline V gene are LGHDT and YNNKEL (reference sequence). Germline trimming cut 5 bases from V and 2 bases from J; bases unmatched to any gene: 8. Here the CDR3 reads CASSTRPSGGQETQYF. Here the CDR3 DNA reads TGTGCCAGCAGCACCCGGCCTAGCGGGGGTCAAGAGACCCAGTACTTC.

This rearrangement joins TRBV15 to TRBJ1-4; 9 nucleotides agree with TRBD1. The CDR3 loop spans 14 amino acids. J was trimmed by 8 bases and V by 5 bases; bases with no gene match: 6. The germline V gene has CDR1 LNHNV and CDR2 YYDKDF (reference sequence). This CDR3 reads CATSEGQGGEKLFF. CDR3 bases: TGTGCCACCAGCGAGGGACAGGGCGGGGAAAAACTGTTTTTT.

The chain is built from TRBV3-1 (or the pseudogene TRBV3-2) and TRBJ2-3, with TRBD2 matching over 8 bases. The V and J ends lost 8 bases and 6 bases, in that order; junction bases with no gene match: 10. Germline CDR1 and CDR2: LGHDT and YNNKEL (reference sequence). The CDR3 runs to 14 residues. CDR3 amino acids: CASHGAGASDTQYF. Here the CDR3 DNA reads TGTGCCAGCCACGGAGCGGGAGCATCGGATACGCAGTATTTT.

The chain carries TRBV11-2 and TRBJ1-3; no reliable D call. V lost 2 bases to trimming and J lost 2 bases, with 7 bases between them. CDR1 is SGHAT, CDR2 FQNNGV, per germline. This CDR3 spans 14 amino acids. The CDR3 loop is CASSLRTAGNTIYF. The CDR3 DNA follows: TGTGCCAGCAGCTTACGGACTGCTGGAAACACCATATATTTT.

A few counts support this clone. The chain employs TRBV27 and TRBJ1-5, with D possibly matching TRBD1 (5 bases). In germline, CDR1 is MNHEY, CDR2 SMNVEV (reference sequence). The CDR3 totals 14 residues. V lost 8 bases to trimming and J lost 4 bases, with 15 bases between them. CDR3 nucleotide sequence: TGTGCCAGCTCGCTATCGGGGGTTAATCAGCCCCAGCATTTT. This encodes CASSLSGVNQPQHF.

This rearrangement joins TRBV6-5 to TRBJ1-2, with TRBD1 identical over 10 bases. Looked up from germline, CDR1 is MNHEY and CDR2 is SVGAGI. The V and J ends lost 3 bases and 3 bases, in that order; junction bases with no gene match: 4. The CDR3 covers 15 residues. The CDR3 DNA is TGTGCCAGCAGTTATCGGACAGGGGGGTACTATGGCTACACCTTC. As protein: CASSYRTGGYYGYTF.

The chain is built from TRBV29-1 and TRBJ2-1, with D maybe TRBD1 (6 bases). This CDR3 region has 14 residues. Germline loops: CDR1 SQVTM, CDR2 ANQGSEA. Trimming left V 3 bases short and J 5 bases short, with 14 bases between. The CDR3 nucleotides are TGCAGCGTTGACGGGACACCCTCTAACAATGAGCAGTTCTTC. Amino acids: CSVDGTPSNNEQFF.